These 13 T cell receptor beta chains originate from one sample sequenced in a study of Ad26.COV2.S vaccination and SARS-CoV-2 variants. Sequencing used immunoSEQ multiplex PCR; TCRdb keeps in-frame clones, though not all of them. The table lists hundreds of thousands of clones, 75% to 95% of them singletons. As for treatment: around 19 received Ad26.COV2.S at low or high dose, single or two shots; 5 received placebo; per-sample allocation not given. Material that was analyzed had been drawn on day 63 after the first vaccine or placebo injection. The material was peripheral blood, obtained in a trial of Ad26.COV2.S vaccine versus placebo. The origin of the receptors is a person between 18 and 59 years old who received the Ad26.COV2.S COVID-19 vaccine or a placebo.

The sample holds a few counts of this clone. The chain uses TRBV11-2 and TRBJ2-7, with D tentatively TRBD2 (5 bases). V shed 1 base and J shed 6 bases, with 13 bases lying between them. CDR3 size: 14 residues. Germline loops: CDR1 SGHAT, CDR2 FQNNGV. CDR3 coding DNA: TGTGCCAGCAGCTTAGGTGGGAGAAGCTTCGAGCAGTACTTC. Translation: CASSLGGRSFEQYF.

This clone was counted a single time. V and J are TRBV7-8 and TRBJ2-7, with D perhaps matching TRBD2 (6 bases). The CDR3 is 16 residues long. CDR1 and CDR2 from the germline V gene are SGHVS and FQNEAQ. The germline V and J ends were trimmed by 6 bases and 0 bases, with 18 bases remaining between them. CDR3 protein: CASSRSGEVLSYEQYF. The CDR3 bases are TGTGCCAGCAGTCGGTCGGGGGAGGTACTCTCCTACGAGCAGTACTTC.

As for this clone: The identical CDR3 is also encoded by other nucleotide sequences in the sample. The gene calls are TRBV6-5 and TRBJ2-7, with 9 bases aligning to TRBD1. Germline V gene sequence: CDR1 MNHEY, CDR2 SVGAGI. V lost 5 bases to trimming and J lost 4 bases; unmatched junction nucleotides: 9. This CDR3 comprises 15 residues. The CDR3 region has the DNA TGTGCCAGCAGTCGACCGGGACAGGGACGATACGAGCAGTACTTC. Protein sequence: CASSRPGQGRYEQYF.

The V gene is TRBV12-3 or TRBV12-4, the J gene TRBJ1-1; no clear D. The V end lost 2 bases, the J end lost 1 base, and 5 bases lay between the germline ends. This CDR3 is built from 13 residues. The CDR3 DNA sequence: TGTGCCAGCAGTTTAATGGGGAACACTGAAGCTTTCTTT. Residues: CASSLMGNTEAFF.

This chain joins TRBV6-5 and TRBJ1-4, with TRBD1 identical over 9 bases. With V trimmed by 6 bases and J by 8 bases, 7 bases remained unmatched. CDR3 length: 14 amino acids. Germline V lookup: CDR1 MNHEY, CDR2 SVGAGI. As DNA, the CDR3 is TGTGCCAGCAGCCGGGACAGGGTTTACGAAAAACTGTTTTTT. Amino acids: CASSRDRVYEKLFF.

The CDR3 DNA sequence: TGTGCCAGTAGTCGCCCCTTGGTAGGTACGCAGTATTTT. Translated: CASSRPLVGTQYF. The V and J genes are TRBV19 and TRBJ2-3; D unclear. The CDR3 sequence is 13 residues long. Germline-derived CDR1 and CDR2 are LNHDA and SQIVND (reference sequence). V lost 5 bases and J 8 bases, leaving 14 bases between the germline ends.

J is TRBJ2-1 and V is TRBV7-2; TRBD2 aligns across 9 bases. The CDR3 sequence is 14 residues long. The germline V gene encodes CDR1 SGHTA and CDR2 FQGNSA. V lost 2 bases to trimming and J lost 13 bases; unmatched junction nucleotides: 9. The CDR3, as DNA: TGTGCCAGCAGCTTAAACGGGCGGGAGGGCAGTCAGTTCTTC. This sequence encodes CASSLNGREGSQFF.

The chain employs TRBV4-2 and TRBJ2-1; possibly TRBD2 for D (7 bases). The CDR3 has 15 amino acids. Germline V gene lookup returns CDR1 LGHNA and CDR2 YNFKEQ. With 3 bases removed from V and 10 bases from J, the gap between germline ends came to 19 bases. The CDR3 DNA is TGTGCCAGCAGCCAGGGGGGGGCTGTTGTATCCGAGCAGTTCTTC. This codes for CASSQGGAVVSEQFF.

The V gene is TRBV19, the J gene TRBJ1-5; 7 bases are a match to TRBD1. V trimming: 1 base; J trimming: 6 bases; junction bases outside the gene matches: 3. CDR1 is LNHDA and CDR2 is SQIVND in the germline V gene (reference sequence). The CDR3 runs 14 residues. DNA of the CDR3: TGTGCCAGTAGTATAGTGCCAGGGGGTCAGCCCCAGCATTTT. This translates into CASSIVPGGQPQHF.

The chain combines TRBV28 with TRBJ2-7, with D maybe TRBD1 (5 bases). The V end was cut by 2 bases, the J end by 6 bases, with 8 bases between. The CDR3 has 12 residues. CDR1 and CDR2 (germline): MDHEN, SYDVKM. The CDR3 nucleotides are TGTGCCAGCAGTTTAAGCAGGGCCGAGCAGTACTTC. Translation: CASSLSRAEQYF.

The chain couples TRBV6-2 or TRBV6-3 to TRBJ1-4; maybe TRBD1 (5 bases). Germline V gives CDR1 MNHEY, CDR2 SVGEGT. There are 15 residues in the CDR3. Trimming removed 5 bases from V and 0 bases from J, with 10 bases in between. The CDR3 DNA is TGTGCCAGCAGTAGGGACGGTGCAACTAATGAAAAACTGTTTTTT. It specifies CASSRDGATNEKLFF.

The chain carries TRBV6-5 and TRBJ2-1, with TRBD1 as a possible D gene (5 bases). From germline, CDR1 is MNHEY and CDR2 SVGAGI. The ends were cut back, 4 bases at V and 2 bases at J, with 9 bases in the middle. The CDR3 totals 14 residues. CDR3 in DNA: TGTGCCAGCAGTTTCCAGGGCCCCTACAATGAGCAGTTCTTC. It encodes CASSFQGPYNEQFF.

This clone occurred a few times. The CDR3 here is CASSEKFWGNHEQYF. The CDR3 DNA reads TGTGCCAGCAGTGAAAAGTTTTGGGGGAACCACGAGCAGTACTTC. The chain couples TRBV2 to TRBJ2-7; D may be TRBD1 or TRBD2 (5 bases each). CDR3 length: 15 amino acids. Germline V lookup: CDR1 SNHLY, CDR2 FYNNEI. Between the trimmed V and J ends, which lost 2 bases and 5 bases, there was a span of 16 bases.